The TCR beta chain under discussion was sequenced for a study of T-cell reconstitution after alpha-beta-depleted transplantation in children. Unique molecular identifiers were incorporated into the prepared TCRbeta library. TCRdb reanalysed the PCR reads using MiXCR and keeps one entry per CDR3 protein. There are a few hundred thousand distinct CDR3 sequences in the sample; 9.9% occur only once, and about 9.4% lies in the top ten. The CDR3 length is 13 residues. The ends were cut back, 3 bases at V and 0 bases at J, with 7 bases in the middle. Germline-derived CDR1 and CDR2 are DFQATT and SNEGSKA (reference sequence).

Sequencing was performed on PBMCs from the stem cell graft donor, taken from the stem cell graft. This chain links TRBV20-1 with TRBJ2-3; D unclear. This TCR derives from a human donor who donated a stem cell graft to a child with SCID. The CDR3 nucleotides read TGCAGTGCTAGGACTGCTAGCACAGATACGCAGTATTTT. It translates to CSARTASTDTQYF.